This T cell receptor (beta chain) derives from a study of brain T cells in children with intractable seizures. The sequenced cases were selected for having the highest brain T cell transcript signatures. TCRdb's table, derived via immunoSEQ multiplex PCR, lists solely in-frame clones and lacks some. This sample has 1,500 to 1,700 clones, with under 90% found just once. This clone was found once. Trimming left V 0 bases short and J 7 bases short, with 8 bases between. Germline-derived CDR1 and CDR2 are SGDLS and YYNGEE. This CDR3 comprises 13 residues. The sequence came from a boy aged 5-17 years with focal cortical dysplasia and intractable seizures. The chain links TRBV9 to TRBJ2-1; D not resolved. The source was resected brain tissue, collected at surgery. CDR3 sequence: CASSVDNPNEQFF. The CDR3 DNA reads TGTGCCAGCAGCGTAGATAACCCAAATGAGCAGTTCTTC.